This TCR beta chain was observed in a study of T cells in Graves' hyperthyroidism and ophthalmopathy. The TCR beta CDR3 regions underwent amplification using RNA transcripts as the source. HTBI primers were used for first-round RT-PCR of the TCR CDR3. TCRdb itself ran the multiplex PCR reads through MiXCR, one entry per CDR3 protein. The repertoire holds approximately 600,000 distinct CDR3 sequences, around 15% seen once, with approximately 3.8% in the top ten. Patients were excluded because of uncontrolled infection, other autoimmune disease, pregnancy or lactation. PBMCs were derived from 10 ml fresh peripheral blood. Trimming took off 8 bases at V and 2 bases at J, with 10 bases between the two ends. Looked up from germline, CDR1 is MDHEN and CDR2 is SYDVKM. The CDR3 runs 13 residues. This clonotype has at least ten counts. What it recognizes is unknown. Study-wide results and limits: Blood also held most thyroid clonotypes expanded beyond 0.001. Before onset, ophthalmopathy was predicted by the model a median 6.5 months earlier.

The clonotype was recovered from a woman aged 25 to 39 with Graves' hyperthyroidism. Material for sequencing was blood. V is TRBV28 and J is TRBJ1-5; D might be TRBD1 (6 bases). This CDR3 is CASWGTRNQPQHF. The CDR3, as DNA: TGTGCCAGCTGGGGGACACGCAATCAGCCCCAGCATTTT.